The T cell receptor beta chain described here comes from a study of T cells in Graves' hyperthyroidism and ophthalmopathy. Study-wide background: The authors collected peripheral blood at initial diagnosis, before any treatment.

There are 14 residues in the CDR3. V gave up 2 bases and J gave up 8 bases, with 12 bases separating them. Germline CDR1 is LNHNV and CDR2 is YYDKDF (reference sequence). Study-wide points: In the analysis, a 13 V-J model separated ophthalmopathy from stable hyperthyroidism. Within blood appeared most thyroid clonotypes that had expanded above 0.001.

Amplification yielded TCR beta CDR3 regions, with RNA transcripts as the source. The HTBI primer set drove a first-round RT-PCR of the TCR CDR3. TCRdb itself ran the multiplex PCR reads through MiXCR, one entry per CDR3 protein. The sample contains around 600,000 distinct CDR3 sequences, about 14% of which appear only once. This clonotype was found a few times. Its antigen is as yet unknown. The chain links TRBV15 to TRBJ1-4; weak D call: TRBD1 (5 bases). The sequence came from a woman aged 50 to 60 with Graves' ophthalmopathy. The specimen was blood. Here the CDR3 reads CATSRPFRGEKLFF. The CDR3 DNA is TGTGCCACCAGCAGACCCTTTCGGGGGGAAAAACTGTTTTTT.